These T cell receptor beta chains were read from a single sample in a study of early T cells in non-severe SARS-CoV-2 infection. One entry per CDR3 protein, called by TCRdb with MiXCR from the 5' RACE reads. The sample holds 80,000 to 95,000 distinct CDR3 sequences, approximately 13% seen once. The sample comprised whole blood. These receptors were taken from an adult who was a healthcare worker with PCR-confirmed SARS-CoV-2 infection or an uninfected control (not recorded which). Each CDR3 is given with its conserved first and last residue. The D gene is left open where the match is weak. Size values are once, few and many counts, or a class for expanded clones, and some rows have none.

d_call clone_size j_call v_call cdr3_aa cdr3_nt
. many TRBJ1-6 TRBV11-2 CASSLRGDYNSPLHF TGTGCCAGCAGCTTGAGGGGGGATTATAATTCACCCCTCCACTTT
. . TRBJ2-1 TRBV6-5 CASSYARRDEQFF TGTGCCAGCAGTTACGCTCGAAGGGATGAGCAGTTCTTC
. . TRBJ2-1 TRBV5-1 CASEQGDEQFF TGCGCCAGCGAGCAGGGTGATGAGCAGTTCTTC
. many TRBJ2-1 TRBV20-1 CSARDSFRHNEQFF TGCAGTGCTAGAGATTCGTTTCGTCACAATGAGCAGTTCTTC
TRBD1 few TRBJ1-6 TRBV5-6 CASSLVDRDNSPLHF TGTGCCAGCAGCTTGGTGGACAGGGATAATTCACCCCTCCACTTT
. many TRBJ2-1 TRBV11-2 CASSLSPVEQFF TGTGCCAGCAGCTTATCTCCAGTTGAGCAGTTCTTC
TRBD1 . TRBJ2-1 TRBV3-1 CASSPGQEVNEQFF TGTGCCAGCAGCCCGGGACAGGAGGTCAATGAGCAGTTCTTC
. few TRBJ2-7 TRBV7-3 CASSRTGDGEQYF TGTGCCAGCAGCCGAACGGGGGATGGCGAGCAGTACTTC
TRBD2 . TRBJ2-3 TRBV18 CASSPSQRDGDTQYF TGTGCCAGCTCACCCTCCCAGCGGGACGGAGATACGCAGTATTTT
. many TRBJ1-3 TRBV11-2 CASTPAAFGNTIYF TGTGCCAGCACCCCCGCCGCGTTTGGAAACACCATATATTTT
TRBD1 many TRBJ1-1 TRBV25-1 CASTAYRVQGVTEAFF TGTGCCAGCACCGCTTACAGGGTCCAGGGGGTCACTGAAGCTTTCTTT
. . TRBJ2-7 TRBV18 CASSRQGHEQYF TGTGCCAGCTCAAGGCAGGGACACGAGCAGTACTTC
TRBD1 few TRBJ1-1 TRBV18 CASSPGTVYTEAFF TGTGCCAGCTCACCCGGGACAGTCTACACTGAAGCTTTCTTT
. many TRBJ2-1 TRBV11-1 CASSSDIYNEQFF TGTGCCAGCAGCTCTGACATCTACAATGAGCAGTTCTTC
. few TRBJ1-1 TRBV2 CASKGLGGDTEAFF TGTGCCAGCAAAGGGCTCGGGGGGGACACTGAAGCTTTCTTT
. . TRBJ2-7 TRBV4-1 CASSQVGPFEQYF TGCGCCAGCAGCCAGGTGGGGCCCTTCGAGCAGTACTTC
TRBD2 . TRBJ2-1 TRBV4-1 CASSQKLAGSYNEQFF TGCGCCAGCAGCCAAAAACTAGCGGGATCATACAATGAGCAGTTCTTC
TRBD1 few TRBJ2-2 TRBV7-2 CASSLRTGGTGELFF TGTGCCAGCAGCTTACGGACAGGGGGCACCGGGGAGCTGTTTTTT
. many TRBJ2-3 TRBV4-1 CASSQGSAPRTDTQYF TGCGCCAGCAGCCAAGGGTCAGCGCCTCGCACAGATACGCAGTATTTT
TRBD1 . TRBJ2-7 TRBV9 CASSVAGDRGAYEQYF TGTGCCAGCAGCGTAGCCGGGGACAGGGGGGCCTACGAGCAGTACTTC
. many TRBJ2-5 TRBV11-3 CASSLARETQYF TGTGCCAGCAGCTTAGCCCGGGAGACCCAGTACTTC
TRBD1 . TRBJ1-6 TRBV19 CASKHRDRYNSPLHF TGTGCCAGTAAGCACCGGGACAGATATAATTCACCCCTCCACTTT
. many TRBJ2-2 TRBV24-1 CATSDLRPLHGTGELFF TGTGCCACCAGTGATTTGAGGCCCTTACATGGTACCGGGGAGCTGTTTTTT
TRBD1 . TRBJ1-3 TRBV30 CACDRGLSGNTIYF TGTGCCTGTGACAGGGGGCTCAGCGGAAACACCATATATTTT
TRBD2 medium-sized TRBJ2-7 TRBV7-6 CASSLSGLADEQYF TGTGCCAGCAGCTTATCGGGACTAGCGGACGAGCAGTACTTC
. . TRBJ2-7 TRBV12-3/TRBV12-4 CAIAGPPLYEQYF TGTGCCATCGCGGGTCCCCCCCTTTACGAGCAGTACTTC
. few TRBJ2-1 TRBV9 CASSVATDNEQFF TGTGCCAGCAGCGTAGCTACGGACAATGAGCAGTTCTTC
TRBD2 . TRBJ2-1 TRBV20-1 CSASLRAGTIYNEQFF TGCAGTGCTAGTCTCCGAGCGGGAACCATCTACAATGAGCAGTTCTTC
. few TRBJ1-4 TRBV4-1 CASSRGAATNEKLFF TGCGCCAGCAGCCGAGGCGCAGCAACTAATGAAAAACTGTTTTTT
. . TRBJ2-1 TRBV6-2/TRBV6-3 CASSPGGMRYNEQFF TGTGCCAGCAGCCCAGGCGGCATGAGGTACAATGAGCAGTTCTTC
TRBD1 . TRBJ1-2 TRBV7-9 CASSLAGTGYDGYTF TGTGCCAGCAGCTTAGCTGGGACAGGGTATGATGGCTACACCTTC
. . TRBJ2-7 TRBV4-1 CASSQEGSYEQYF TGCGCCAGCAGCCAAGAGGGCTCCTACGAGCAGTACTTC
. . TRBJ2-3 TRBV6-5 CASSYSPSGTDTQYF TGTGCCAGCAGTTATTCCCCTAGCGGCACAGATACGCAGTATTTT
TRBD2 many TRBJ2-1 TRBV9 CASSVSSGRAHEQFF TGTGCCAGCAGCGTAAGCAGCGGGAGGGCGCATGAGCAGTTCTTC
. few TRBJ2-1 TRBV7-6 CASSPGVGAYNEQFF TGTGCCAGCAGCCCCGGTGTGGGCGCGTACAATGAGCAGTTCTTC
TRBD2 many TRBJ2-1 TRBV5-1 CASSLALVSSGFYNEQFF TGCGCCAGCAGCTTGGCTCTTGTGTCTAGCGGTTTTTACAATGAGCAGTTCTTC
TRBD2 . TRBJ2-1 TRBV19 CASTPNAGGSNEQFF TGTGCCAGTACCCCAAACGCGGGGGGGAGTAATGAGCAGTTCTTC
. . TRBJ1-2 TRBV2 CASSAGREYGYTF TGTGCCAGCAGTGCTGGCAGGGAATATGGCTACACCTTC
. . TRBJ1-2 TRBV20-1 CSARGESGYTF TGCAGTGCTAGAGGGGAGAGCGGCTACACCTTC
. . TRBJ1-3 TRBV27 CASKTWGSGNTIYF TGTGCCAGCAAAACATGGGGCTCTGGAAACACCATATATTTT
. few TRBJ1-5 TRBV2 CASSSYLGRRGNQPQHF TGTGCCAGCAGTAGCTACTTGGGACGGCGGGGCAATCAGCCCCAGCATTTT
. . TRBJ1-2 TRBV4-1 CASSLTEHPENYGYTF TGCGCCAGCAGCCTCACCGAGCACCCGGAGAACTATGGCTACACCTTC
TRBD1 many TRBJ1-6 TRBV7-2 CASSPGQVNSPLHF TGTGCCAGCAGCCCCGGACAGGTGAATTCACCCCTCCACTTT
TRBD1 . TRBJ2-5 TRBV5-1 CASSLAGGEETQYF TGCGCCAGCAGCTTGGCAGGGGGCGAGGAGACCCAGTACTTC
TRBD1 few TRBJ1-6 TRBV20-1 CSAGRRGQPHSPLHF TGCAGTGCTGGTCGAAGGGGACAGCCCCATTCACCCCTCCACTTT
TRBD2 . TRBJ2-3 TRBV6-5 CASSYGASGAGGADTQYF TGTGCCAGCAGTTACGGGGCTAGCGGAGCGGGGGGGGCAGATACGCAGTATTTT
. . TRBJ2-5 TRBV18 CASSTTEYQETQYF TGTGCCAGCTCAACCACCGAGTACCAAGAGACCCAGTACTTC